This T cell receptor beta chain was profiled in a study of vaccination and CD4 T cells after COVID-19. Study at large: At a median about 94 days (range 35 to 161) after diagnosis, post-COVID samples were drawn. Overlapping SARS-CoV-2, HCoV-NL63, HCoV-OC43 and HCoV-229E spike peptides were used to stimulate cells.

Cultured CD4+ T-cell DNA underwent Oncomine TCR Beta short-read sequencing. TCRdb analysed the PCR reads with MiXCR anew, one entry per CDR3 protein. The repertoire holds around 19,000 distinct CDR3 sequences, with about 45% as singletons. The treatment denotes: 10-day PBMC culture with coronavirus spike peptide pools or control peptides (ViraFEST assay). Study-wide points: Convalescent patients showed a median approximately 84% of reactive clones that were seen only post-vaccination. From about 20 to 38, the median of SARS-CoV-2-reactive clonotypes rose without reaching significance.

To note about this clonotype: What it binds is not known.

V dropped 2 bases and J dropped 8; count of bases not matched to a gene: 14. Per the germline V gene, CDR1 is MDHEN and CDR2 is SYDVKM. The CDR3 runs 16 residues. The rearrangement joins TRBV28 to TRBJ1-2, with 7 nucleotides matching TRBD1. The TCR originated in a human donor who had recovered from COVID-19. Sequencing was performed on CD4+ T cells from blood, cultured in vitro, taken after SARS-CoV-2 vaccination. In DNA form, the CDR3 reads TGTGCCAGCAGTTTAAATATCCGAACAGGGGCGGGCGGCTACACCTTC. This translates into CASSLNIRTGAGGYTF.